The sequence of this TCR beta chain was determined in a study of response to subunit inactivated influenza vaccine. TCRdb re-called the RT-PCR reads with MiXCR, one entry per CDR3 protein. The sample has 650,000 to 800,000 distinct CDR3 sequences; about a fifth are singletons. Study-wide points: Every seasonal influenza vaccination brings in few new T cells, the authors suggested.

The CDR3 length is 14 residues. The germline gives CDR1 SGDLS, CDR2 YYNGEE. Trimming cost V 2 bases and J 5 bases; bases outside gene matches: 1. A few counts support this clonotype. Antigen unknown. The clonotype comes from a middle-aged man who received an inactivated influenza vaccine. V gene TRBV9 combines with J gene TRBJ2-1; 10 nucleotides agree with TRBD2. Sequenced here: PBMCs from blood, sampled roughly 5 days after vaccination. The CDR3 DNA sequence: TGTGCCAGCAGCGTTAGCGGGGGGAACAATGAGCAGTTCTTC. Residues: CASSVSGGNNEQFF.